This T cell receptor (beta chain) was obtained from a study of cytotoxic CD8 clonotypes in ibrutinib-treated CLL. Study-wide points: Treatment left the uncommon public clonotypes either contracted or stable in frequency.

CDR1 and CDR2 from the germline V gene are GTSNPN and SVGIG (reference sequence). V dropped 0 bases and J dropped 0 bases, with 11 bases sitting between them. This CDR3 has 15 residues. On this clone: The antigen is undetermined.

Sequencing was performed with immunoSEQ multiplex PCR; in TCRdb, only in-frame clones are kept and a portion is missing. The sample holds some 300,000 clones, about 80% seen once. This receptor was obtained from a human donor with chronic lymphocytic leukemia. The starting material was PBMCs, obtained before ibrutinib treatment. The J gene is TRBJ1-1, the V gene TRBV30, with D hard to call. CDR3 DNA: TGTGCCTGGAGTGTACCTGATTTCATGAACACTGAAGCTTTCTTT. Translating gives CAWSVPDFMNTEAFF.